The present entry profiles one TCR beta chain with its context. What it binds is unknown. Sequencing used immunoSEQ v3. Some clones are missing from TCRdb's copy, which holds only in-frame ones; the method was immunoSEQ multiplex PCR. The top ten hold approximately 5.3% of the sample, which has tens of thousands of clones, around four fifths seen once. Indicated time point: pre-treatment sample, taken before nivolumab and TIL therapy. V lost 6 bases and J lost 6, with 10 bases in between. This CDR3 has 12 residues. Germline lookup yields CDR1 MNHEY and CDR2 SMNVEV (reference sequence). These data are taken from a study of TIL therapy for anti-PD-1-resistant metastatic lung cancer. Study-level information: By whole-exome sequencing, median non-synonymous tumor mutation burden was approximately 1.4 mutations per megabase.

Study-level results: Patients were highly selected, enriched for treatment-naive, never-smoker and oncogene-addicted cases.

This chain links TRBV27 with TRBJ2-3; D remains ambiguous. This clonotype was sampled from a person aged 25-79 years with non-small cell lung cancer. The input for sequencing was blood, taken at baseline. The CDR3: CASRGNGDTQYF. The CDR3 DNA reads TGTGCCAGCAGGGGGAACGGGGATACGCAGTATTTT.